A single TCR beta chain is shown here with its context. The second PCR ran roughly 6 to 11 cycles with a sample-barcoded 5' primer and J-beta primers. One entry per CDR3 protein results from TCRdb running MiXCR on the 5' RACE reads. Of about 280,000 distinct CDR3 sequences in the sample, 25% to 30% were seen once. The data stem from a study of blood T cells in healthy people across ages. This CDR3 is built from 15 residues. V was pared by 2 bases and J by 1 base, with 11 bases between. Germline CDR1 is SGHKS and CDR2 is YYEKEE (reference sequence). Sequencing input: blood. V usage is TRBV5-5 and J usage is TRBJ2-3; either TRBD1 or TRBD2 may supply D (5 bases each). The receptor comes from a woman aged 70-85 years in good health. The CDR3 DNA sequence: TGTGCCAGCAGCTTCGGTCGGGACCGCACAGATACGCAGTATTTT. This translates into CASSFGRDRTDTQYF.